A single sample is the source of the 6 T cell receptor beta chains below, sequenced in a study of OX40 agonist ivuxolimab in advanced cancers. Sequencing used immunoSEQ multiplex PCR; TCRdb keeps in-frame clones, though not all of them. The table records fewer than 25,000 clones, approximately 86% of them present only once. Sequences were derived from CD4+ or CD8+ T cells sorted from blood, sampled in a trial of the OX40 agonist ivuxolimab. Source of these receptors: an adult with an advanced solid tumor such as melanoma, head and neck, liver or kidney cancer.

This chain links TRBV27 with TRBJ1-2; D is possibly TRBD1 (6 bases). The germline gives CDR1 MNHEY, CDR2 SMNVEV (reference sequence). The CDR3 contains 16 residues. Trimming cost V 0 bases and J 2 bases, with 13 bases left between them. DNA of the CDR3: TGTGCCAGCAGTTTATCGAGGGGGGGCGGGAACTATGGCTACACCTTC. Its protein product is CASSLSRGGGNYGYTF.

The CDR3, as DNA: TGTGCCAGCAGTGAAGTCCAGGGGGTAGACGAGCAGTACTTC. It codes for CASSEVQGVDEQYF. The V call is TRBV6-1, the J call TRBJ2-7; 7 bases fit TRBD1. Germline CDR1 reads MNHNS; CDR2 reads SASEGT. The V and J ends lost 1 base and 5 bases, in that order; junction bases with no gene match: 5. The CDR3 covers 14 residues.

In its sample, this clone was seen once. V and J are TRBV6-1 and TRBJ2-7; a weak D match, TRBD2 (7 bases). Looked up from germline, CDR1 is MNHNS and CDR2 is SASEGT. The CDR3 is 16 amino acids. V was cut by 6 bases and J by 4 bases, with 22 bases left in between. The CDR3 is CASREIGGTLKYEQYF. DNA for the CDR3: TGTGCCAGCAGAGAAATCGGGGGGACACTGAAATACGAGCAGTACTTC.

This clone has a single count. The chain carries TRBV5-6 and TRBJ1-5, with D perhaps matching TRBD1 (5 bases). The CDR3 extends over 14 amino acids. Germline V lookup: CDR1 SGHDT, CDR2 YYEEEE. Trimming pared 5 bases from V and 1 base from J, leaving 10 bases between. CDR3 region: CASRGWGSNQPQHF. In nucleotides, the CDR3 is TGTGCCAGCAGAGGGTGGGGGAGCAATCAGCCCCAGCATTTT. Full variable domain (missing parts from reference TRBV5-6 and TRBJ1-5): DAGVTQSPTHLIKTRGQQVTLRCSPKSGHDTVSWYQQALGQGPQFIFQYYEEEERQRGNFPDRFSGHQFPNYSSELNVNALLLGDSALYLCASRGWGSNQPQHFGDGTRLSIL.

The chain recombines TRBV6-6 with TRBJ1-2; a possible D gene is TRBD1 (5 bases). There are 15 residues in the CDR3. V lost 0 bases and J 7 bases, leaving 15 bases between the germline ends. Germline lookup yields CDR1 MNHNY and CDR2 SVGAGI (reference sequence). The CDR3 coding sequence is TGTGCCAGCAGTTACTCGGAGGGGAGCGGCGTTGGCTACACCTTC. It yields the protein CASSYSEGSGVGYTF.

V is TRBV4-3 and J is TRBJ1-5, with 8 nucleotides matching TRBD1. CDR1 and CDR2 from the germline V gene are LGHNA and YSLEER. V gave up 0 bases and J gave up 5 bases; unmatched junction bases: 6. The CDR3 has 16 amino acids. This CDR3 reads CASSQDPGQGDQPQHF. Written as DNA, the CDR3 is TGCGCCAGCAGCCAAGATCCTGGACAGGGTGATCAGCCCCAGCATTTT.